The TCR beta chain under discussion was sequenced for a study of blood T cell repertoires in COVID-19. For the study at large: In each case, the material was cDNA or gDNA derived from T cells, B-cell-depleted T cells, or PBMCs.

CDR3 length: 15 residues. V lost 4 bases, J lost 5 bases, and 17 bases lay in between. In germline, CDR1 is ENHRY, CDR2 SYGVKD. The table came from immunoSEQ multiplex PCR; TCRdb's copy has only in-frame clones and leaves some out. The sample includes 90,000 to 120,000 clones, roughly 85% of them seen just once. This receptor was obtained from a human donor in a cohort sampled during active COVID-19. Sequenced material: peripheral blood. This chain links TRBV10-3 with TRBJ2-5, with D maybe TRBD1 (6 bases). The DNA for the CDR3 is TGTGCCATCAGTGCGTCTTGGACAGTGACGGAGACCCAGTACTTC. Translating gives CAISASWTVTETQYF.